The 31 T cell receptor beta chains given below trace back to one sample, sequenced in a study of shared clonotypes between healthy human individuals. Libraries were prepared by immunoSEQ multiplex PCR; TCRdb keeps only in-frame clonotypes and omits some of them. The data hold more than 850,000 clones, with about 80% observed a single time. The material sequenced was memory CD4+ T cells from PBMCs. Subset noted: CD45RA-negative fraction. The receptors derive from a man younger than 35 in good health. Some clones in this sample may be carry-over from other donors' samples.

The chain couples TRBV14 to TRBJ2-7; D perhaps matches TRBD1 (5 bases). This CDR3 comprises 16 residues. From germline, CDR1 is SGHDN and CDR2 FVKESK. The V end lost 4 bases, the J end lost 0 bases, and 16 bases lay between the germline ends. CDR3 coding DNA: TGTGCCAGCAGCCGACAGACAGCCACAAGCTCCTACGAGCAGTACTTC. Its protein product is CASSRQTATSSYEQYF. Drawing the rest from reference TRBV14 and TRBJ2-7, the complete variable domain is EAGVTQFPSHSVIEKGQTVTLRCDPISGHDNLYWYRRVMGKEIKFLLHFVKESKQDESGMPNNRFLAERTGGTYSTLKVQPAELEDSGVYFCASSRQTATSSYEQYFGPGTRLTVT.

Regarding this clone: The sample contains more than one DNA sequence encoding this CDR3. The chain combines TRBV9 with TRBJ2-1; D perhaps matches TRBD1 (6 bases). V shed 4 bases and J shed 0 bases, with 11 bases lying between them. Germline CDR1 and CDR2: SGDLS and YYNGEE. CDR3 size: 15 residues. The CDR3 region is CASSPEGGSYNEQFF. The CDR3 DNA sequence: TGTGCCAGCAGCCCCGAAGGGGGCTCCTACAATGAGCAGTTCTTC.

In this sample, this clone turned up a few times. This chain joins TRBV11-3 and TRBJ2-2, with D possibly TRBD1 on 6 matching bases. The CDR3 is made up of 14 amino acids. Deletions cut 5 bases from V and 6 bases from J, with 13 bases between. Per the germline V gene, CDR1 is SGHNT and CDR2 is YENEEA. The CDR3 loop is CASSTWDKPGELFF. CDR3 in DNA: TGTGCCAGCAGCACCTGGGACAAACCCGGGGAGCTGTTTTTT.

The chain links TRBV2 to TRBJ2-2; the D gene is possibly TRBD1 (5 bases). Trimming pared 9 bases from V and 0 bases from J, leaving 14 bases between. This CDR3 spans 15 amino acids. Looked up from germline, CDR1 is SNHLY and CDR2 is FYNNEI. The CDR3 loop is CASAGIFANTGELFF. The DNA for the CDR3 is TGTGCCAGTGCAGGGATTTTCGCGAACACCGGGGAGCTGTTTTTT.

V is TRBV6-5 and J is TRBJ1-2; 8 nucleotides match TRBD1. Germline V lookup: CDR1 MNHEY, CDR2 SVGAGI. Unmatched junction bases numbered 5, after V lost 7 bases and J lost 1 base. The CDR3 has 14 residues. CDR3 in amino acids: CASNRGQGNYGYTF. CDR3 in DNA: TGTGCCAGCAATAGAGGACAGGGTAACTATGGCTACACCTTC.

This clone was seen a handful of times. The rearrangement joins TRBV28 to TRBJ1-2; D unresolved. The CDR3 has 11 amino acids. The germline V gene encodes CDR1 MDHEN and CDR2 SYDVKM. V lost 1 base, J lost 6 bases, and 3 bases lay in between. The CDR3 DNA reads as TGTGCCAGCAGTTTATTCGATGGCTACACCTTC. Translation gives CASSLFDGYTF.

This chain connects TRBV18 to TRBJ1-5, with unresolved D. Germline V lookup: CDR1 KGHSH, CDR2 LQKENI. This CDR3 has 16 residues. Trimming removed 3 bases at V and 4 bases at J, with 16 bases between. CDR3 coding DNA: TGTGCCAGCTCACCGTTACCAGGCCCCATGAATCAGCCCCAGCATTTT. Amino acid sequence: CASSPLPGPMNQPQHF.

V is TRBV11-1 and J is TRBJ2-2; D perhaps matches TRBD1 (8 bases). Trimming left V 8 bases short and J 6 bases short, with 22 bases between. The germline gives CDR1 SGHAT, CDR2 FQDESV (reference sequence). CDR3 length: 16 residues. The CDR3 DNA reads as TGTGCCAGCGCCTACTTCGACAGGGGAGGGGCCGGGGAGCTGTTTTTT. This encodes CASAYFDRGGAGELFF.

The chain recombines TRBV5-1 with TRBJ2-7, with 11 bases identical to TRBD2. The CDR3 runs 18 residues. Per the germline V gene, CDR1 is SGHRS and CDR2 is YFSETQ. Trimming at V came to 1 base and at J to 0 bases, leaving 9 bases not matched to a gene. CDR3 sequence reads: CASSLSGPTSGNSYEQYF. The CDR3 DNA reads TGCGCCAGCAGCTTGAGTGGGCCGACTAGCGGGAACTCCTACGAGCAGTACTTC. Filled out from reference TRBV5-1 and TRBJ2-7, the complete variable domain reads KAGVTQTPRYLIKTRGQQVTLSCSPISGHRSVSWYQQTPGQGLQFLFEYFSETQRNKGNFPGRFSGRQFSNSRSEMNVSTLELGDSALYLCASSLSGPTSGNSYEQYFGPGTRLTVT.

The V and J genes are TRBV5-1 and TRBJ2-6; D is undetermined. The germline V gene encodes CDR1 SGHRS and CDR2 YFSETQ. The CDR3 runs 16 residues. The ends were cut back, 0 bases at V and 3 bases at J, with 10 bases in the middle. DNA of the CDR3: TGCGCCAGCAGCTTGGCCCCGGCCAGTGGGGCCAACGTCCTGACTTTC. Translating it yields CASSLAPASGANVLTF.

V usage is TRBV5-6 and J usage is TRBJ1-1; D gene unclear. CDR1 is SGHDT and CDR2 is YYEEEE in the germline V gene. The germline V and J ends were trimmed by 0 bases and 7 bases, with 7 bases remaining between them. This CDR3 comprises 12 residues. The CDR3 DNA is TGTGCCAGCAGCTTGGGCCGGGGTGAAGCTTTCTTT. Amino acids: CASSLGRGEAFF.

A single count supports this clone. The chain employs TRBV4-1 and TRBJ2-7; 7 bases line up with TRBD2. V lost 3 bases to trimming and J lost 0 bases; unmatched junction nucleotides: 2. Germline values: CDR1 MGHRA, CDR2 YSYEKL. The CDR3 is made up of 14 amino acids. The CDR3 protein is CASSHSGGSYEQYF. The CDR3 DNA follows: TGCGCCAGCAGCCATTCGGGAGGCTCCTACGAGCAGTACTTC.

The chain joins TRBV2 to TRBJ1-2; 9 nucleotides align to TRBD1. Per germline, CDR1 SNHLY and CDR2 FYNNEI. The J segment lost 0 bases and the V segment lost 6 bases, leaving 8 bases of the junction unmatched. This CDR3 contains 16 residues. This CDR3 reads CASRGQGNLANYGYTF. CDR3 nucleotide sequence: TGTGCCAGCAGGGGACAGGGCAACCTCGCTAACTATGGCTACACCTTC.

A note on this clone: A much larger clone lies a single base off, so this may be a read error. J is TRBJ2-3 and V is TRBV7-2; D is unresolved. V lost 7 bases and J lost 6, with 14 bases in between. The germline gives CDR1 SGHTA, CDR2 FQGNSA. This CDR3 has 13 residues. This CDR3 reads CASKGSGNDTQYF. DNA for the CDR3: TGTGCCAGCAAAGGCAGTGGAAACGATACGCAGTATTTT.

The V gene is TRBV4-3, the J gene TRBJ2-2, with 8 bases aligning to TRBD2. This CDR3 spans 15 amino acids. With V trimmed by 3 bases and J by 7 bases, 7 bases remained unmatched. Germline CDR1 is LGHNA and CDR2 is YSLEER. The CDR3 DNA reads as TGCGCCAGCAGCCACCAGGTCGCGGGAGGCGGGGAGCTGTTTTTT. Protein sequence: CASSHQVAGGGELFF.

To note about this clone: Other DNA sequences in this sample translate to the same CDR3. The J gene is TRBJ1-3, the V gene TRBV5-1; the D is unclear. Between the trimmed V and J ends, which lost 0 bases and 2 bases, there was a span of 6 bases. Germline lookup yields CDR1 SGHRS and CDR2 YFSETQ. The length of the CDR3 is 14 residues. The CDR3 DNA reads as TGCGCCAGCAGCTTGGAAGGGCCTGGAAACACCATATATTTT. This translates into CASSLEGPGNTIYF.

This rearrangement joins TRBV10-2 to TRBJ2-7; the match to TRBD1 covers 11 bases. This CDR3 is 16 amino acids long. Germline assignment: CDR1 WSHSY and CDR2 SAAADI. J was trimmed by 4 bases and V by 4 bases; bases with no gene match: 9. Here the CDR3 DNA reads TGCGCCAGCAGTGCACCGGGACAGGGGGTGGGTTACGAGCAGTACTTC. Protein: CASSAPGQGVGYEQYF.

In this sample, this clone turned up a few times. The same CDR3 arises from other DNA sequences in this sample as well. The genes are TRBV5-1 and TRBJ2-5; D gene ambiguous. Trimming left V 0 bases short and J 2 bases short, with 5 bases between. The CDR3 has 13 amino acids. The V gene's germline CDR1 is SGHRS and CDR2 YFSETQ. DNA of the CDR3: TGCGCCAGCAGCTTGGGGGTTCAAGAGACCCAGTACTTC. Protein sequence: CASSLGVQETQYF.

This chain joins TRBV10-3 and TRBJ2-1; 10 nucleotides line up with TRBD1. J gave up 8 bases and V 7 bases, and 14 bases lay outside the gene matches. Per germline, CDR1 ENHRY and CDR2 SYGVKD. This CDR3 contains 16 residues. Written as DNA, the CDR3 is TGTGCCATCATGACGCAACCGGGACAGGGGATTGATGAGCAGTTCTTC. Protein sequence: CAIMTQPGQGIDEQFF.

The V gene is TRBV5-1, the J gene TRBJ1-1; 9 bases are a match to TRBD1. The germline V gene encodes CDR1 SGHRS and CDR2 YFSETQ. The trim removed 5 bases at V and 11 bases at J, leaving 7 bases unmatched. This CDR3 spans 12 amino acids. For the CDR3, the DNA is TGCGCCAGCAGAGTCGACAGGGGGGAGGCTTTCTTT. Protein: CASRVDRGEAFF.

In this sample, this clone turned up a few times. The rearrangement links TRBV7-2 to TRBJ2-1, with 7 nucleotides matching TRBD1. The germline V gene encodes CDR1 SGHTA and CDR2 FQGNSA. This CDR3 has 16 residues. The V gene end was trimmed by 2 bases and the J gene end by 5 bases; junction bases not matched to a gene: 9. In DNA form, the CDR3 reads TGTGCCAGCAGCTTATTCGGGCAGGGGGTCCACAATGAGCAGTTCTTC. Translation: CASSLFGQGVHNEQFF.

Here the CDR3 DNA reads TGCGCCAGCAGCTCTTTGAGGGAAGGGGCAAACGAGCAGTACTTC. Translating gives CASSSLREGANEQYF. The J gene is TRBJ2-7, the V gene TRBV5-1; D is perhaps TRBD1 or TRBD2 (5 bases each). The length of the CDR3 is 15 residues. Germline V gene lookup returns CDR1 SGHRS and CDR2 YFSETQ. V was clipped by 3 bases and J by 5 bases, with 18 bases between them.

The rearrangement links TRBV29-1 to TRBJ2-1; the D is unclear. Deletions cut 4 bases from V and 7 bases from J, with 11 bases between. The CDR3 has 12 residues. Germline assignment: CDR1 SQVTM and CDR2 ANQGSEA. The CDR3 bases are TGCAGCGTTGGCCCCCTGGGAAATGAGCAGTTCTTC. Translated: CSVGPLGNEQFF.

The J gene is TRBJ2-7, the V gene TRBV27; possibly TRBD1 for D (5 bases). The V end lost 2 bases, the J end lost 4 bases, and 15 bases lay between the germline ends. In germline, CDR1 is MNHEY, CDR2 SMNVEV (reference sequence). The CDR3 extends over 15 amino acids. The CDR3, as DNA: TGTGCCAGCAGTTTAACCCCTAGTACAGGTTACGAGCAGTACTTC. The encoded protein is CASSLTPSTGYEQYF.

V is TRBV15 and J is TRBJ2-1; 8 bases agree with TRBD2. The CDR3 loop spans 19 amino acids. Germline loops: CDR1 LNHNV, CDR2 YYDKDF (reference sequence). J was trimmed by 4 bases and V by 0 bases; bases with no gene match: 14. The CDR3 DNA is TGTGCCACCAGCAGAGATAGCCCCTCGGCGGGAGGACAGTACAATGAGCAGTTCTTC. It is translated as CATSRDSPSAGGQYNEQFF.

This clone turned up a few times. V and J are TRBV19 and TRBJ2-1; D possibly corresponds to TRBD2 (6 bases). Germline V gene lookup returns CDR1 LNHDA and CDR2 SQIVND (reference sequence). The CDR3 spans 15 residues. Trimming removed 3 bases at V and 8 bases at J, with 17 bases between. Here the CDR3 DNA reads TGTGCCAGTAGTATTGTTATATCGGGAGCTTATGAGCAGTTCTTC. Its protein is CASSIVISGAYEQFF.

The chain uses TRBV27 and TRBJ1-4, with 9 bases that match TRBD1. CDR1 is MNHEY and CDR2 is SMNVEV in the germline V gene (reference sequence). V was clipped by 8 bases and J by 8 bases; unmatched bases: 15. This CDR3 spans 16 amino acids. The CDR3 reads CASGDTPGQGQEKLFF. Here the CDR3 DNA reads TGTGCCAGCGGAGACACGCCGGGACAGGGCCAAGAAAAACTGTTTTTT.

The rearrangement uses TRBV4-3 and TRBJ1-3; D gene unclear. This CDR3 comprises 17 residues. Germline V CDR1 and CDR2: LGHNA, YSLEER. V lost 0 bases and J lost 0, with 12 bases in between. The CDR3 nucleotides are TGCGCCAGCAGCCAAGATGCGACGGTTGGCTCTGGAAACACCATATATTTT. Encoded protein: CASSQDATVGSGNTIYF.

J is TRBJ2-6 and V is TRBV5-6, with unresolved D. Trimming stripped 0 bases from V and 4 bases from J, with 11 bases between. Germline V CDR1 and CDR2: SGHDT, YYEEEE. The length of the CDR3 is 16 residues. This chain's CDR3 is CASSLGLGSGANVLTF. Written as DNA, the CDR3 is TGTGCCAGCAGCTTGGGTCTCGGATCCGGGGCCAACGTCCTGACTTTC.

This chain joins TRBV7-6 and TRBJ2-1, with 7 bases identical to TRBD2. The J segment lost 6 bases and the V segment lost 3 bases, leaving 14 bases of the junction unmatched. This CDR3 region has 17 residues. Germline values: CDR1 SGHVS, CDR2 FNYEAQ. The chain's CDR3 is CASSFAVRTSGTNEQFF. CDR3 in DNA: TGTGCCAGCAGCTTCGCTGTTCGGACTAGTGGGACCAATGAGCAGTTCTTC.

The DNA for the CDR3 is TGTGCCAGCAGTTCCGGGATTGATGAGCAGTTCTTC. Its translation is CASSSGIDEQFF. The J gene is TRBJ2-1, the V gene TRBV28; a weak D match, TRBD2 (5 bases). Germline CDR1 is MDHEN and CDR2 is SYDVKM. Trimming took 4 bases from V and 8 from J, leaving 9 bases between them. The CDR3 runs 12 residues.